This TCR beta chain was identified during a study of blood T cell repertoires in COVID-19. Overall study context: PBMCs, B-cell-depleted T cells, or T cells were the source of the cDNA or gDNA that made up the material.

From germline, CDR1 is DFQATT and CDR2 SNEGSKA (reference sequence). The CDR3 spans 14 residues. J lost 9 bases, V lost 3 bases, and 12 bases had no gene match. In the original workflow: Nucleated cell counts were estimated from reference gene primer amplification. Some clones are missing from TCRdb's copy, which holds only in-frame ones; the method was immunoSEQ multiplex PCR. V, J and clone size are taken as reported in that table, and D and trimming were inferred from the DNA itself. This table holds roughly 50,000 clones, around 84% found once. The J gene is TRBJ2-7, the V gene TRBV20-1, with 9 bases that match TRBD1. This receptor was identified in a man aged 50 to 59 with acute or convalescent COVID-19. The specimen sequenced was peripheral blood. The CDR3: CSASLGQGSLGQYF. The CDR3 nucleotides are TGCAGTGCTAGTTTGGGACAGGGCTCCTTGGGGCAGTACTTC.